This is a list of T cell receptor beta chains from one sample in a study of T-cell reconstitution after alpha-beta-depleted transplantation in children. Each CDR3 protein gets one entry after TCRdb re-called the PCR reads with MiXCR. The profile shows around 270,000 distinct CDR3 sequences, roughly 8.2% of them singletons. The source material was peripheral blood, sampled 360 days after TCRalphabeta/CD19-depleted stem cell transplant. All receptors derive from a female patient between 2 and 15 years old who had a stem cell transplant for Fanconi anemia, so the T cells may come from the graft donor. Both conserved end residues are part of each CDR3. D genes are given only for firm matches. Clone size is given for some rows only: seen once, a few or many times, or a class if the clone is expanded.

V	D	J	size	DNA	CDR3
TRBV11-3	TRBD2	TRBJ2-3	few	TGTGCCAGCAGCTTAGAAGTCCTAGCGGGAGGGTCAGATACGCAGTATTTT	CASSLEVLAGGSDTQYF
TRBV6-2/TRBV6-3	-	TRBJ1-1	many	TGTGCCAGCAGTTACTCGACGGGAGACACTGAAGCTTTCTTT	CASSYSTGDTEAFF
TRBV5-1	-	TRBJ2-7	many	TGCGCCAGCAGCATAGGTCTACGGAGCTCCTACGAGCAGTACTTC	CASSIGLRSSYEQYF
TRBV10-3	TRBD2	TRBJ2-2	many	TGTGCCATCAGGGGACTAGCGGGACACACCGGGGAGCTGTTTTTT	CAIRGLAGHTGELFF
TRBV10-3	-	TRBJ2-1	-	TGTGCCATCAGTGAGTCCCCACAGAGCTCCTACAATGAGCAGTTCTTC	CAISESPQSSYNEQFF
TRBV11-2	-	TRBJ2-7	-	TGTGCCAGCAGCTATCCCGTTGCAGGGATCTACGAGCAGTACTTC	CASSYPVAGIYEQYF
TRBV5-1	-	TRBJ1-4	many	TGCGCCAGCAGCTCCCAGGGAAATGAAAAACTGTTTTTT	CASSSQGNEKLFF
TRBV6-2/TRBV6-3	-	TRBJ2-2	-	TGTGCCAGCAGTTACGGACCGGGTAGGCACACCGGGGAGCTGTTTTTT	CASSYGPGRHTGELFF
TRBV6-2/TRBV6-3	-	TRBJ2-7	few	TGTGCCAGCAGTCTCCTTAGCAGGGACGAGCAGTACTTC	CASSLLSRDEQYF
TRBV6-5	-	TRBJ2-1	-	TGTGCCAGCAGTTATGGGGCCAATGAGCAGTTCTTC	CASSYGANEQFF
TRBV10-2	TRBD2	TRBJ2-1	many	TGCGCCAGCAAACCGACTAGCGGGGTATACAATGAGCAGTTCTTC	CASKPTSGVYNEQFF
TRBV5-1	TRBD1	TRBJ2-6	many	TGCGCCAGCAGCTTGAGAGGACAGGGGTCTGGGGCCAACGTCCTGACTTTC	CASSLRGQGSGANVLTF
TRBV12-3/TRBV12-4	-	TRBJ2-5	many	TGTGCCAGCAGTTTACTTCAGGAGGTGACCCAGTACTTC	CASSLLQEVTQYF
TRBV10-3	TRBD1	TRBJ2-6	many	TGTGCCATCAGTGACTGGCCGGGACAGACGAGTGGTGGGGCCAACGTCCTGACTTTC	CAISDWPGQTSGGANVLTF
TRBV3-1	TRBD2	TRBJ2-1	many	TGTGCCAGCAGCCAACAAAGGACTAGACATAATGAGCAGTTCTTC	CASSQQRTRHNEQFF
TRBV20-1	-	TRBJ2-3	many	TGCAGTGCTACCAAACTAGAAGATACGCAGTATTTT	CSATKLEDTQYF
TRBV19	TRBD1	TRBJ2-1	many	TGTGCCAGTAGTTTGGACAGGGTGGATAATGAGCAGTTCTTC	CASSLDRVDNEQFF
TRBV5-1	-	TRBJ1-2	many	TGCGCCAGCAGCCCCCCCGACAGTTATCGCTATGGCTACACCTTC	CASSPPDSYRYGYTF
TRBV6-6	TRBD2	TRBJ2-7	many	TGTGCCAGCGGGGAGGGGTCCTACGAGCAGTACTTC	CASGEGSYEQYF
TRBV29-1	-	TRBJ2-6	many	TGCAGCGTTGGTTACCGGACCTCTGGGGCCAACGTCCTGACTTTC	CSVGYRTSGANVLTF
TRBV19	TRBD2	TRBJ2-1	-	TGTGCCAGTAGAACTCCGCGACTAGCGGGCGTCAATGAGCAGTTCTTC	CASRTPRLAGVNEQFF
TRBV4-2	TRBD1	TRBJ1-2	many	TGTGCCAGCAGCCCGACAGGGGAAGTCTATGGCTACACCTTC	CASSPTGEVYGYTF
TRBV23-1	-	TRBJ2-4	-	TGCGCCAGCAGTTTGACTCGGGAAAACATTCAGTACTTC	CASSLTRENIQYF
TRBV5-1	-	TRBJ1-1	few	TGCGCCAGCAGCTCCCAGTTTGGAGCAACTGAAGCTTTCTTT	CASSSQFGATEAFF
TRBV5-1	TRBD1	TRBJ2-3	-	TGCGCCAGCAGCTCCGGGACAGGGTCAAGCACAGATACGCAGTATTTT	CASSSGTGSSTDTQYF
TRBV23-1	TRBD2	TRBJ2-1	few	TGCGCCAGCAGTCACCAAATCACTAGCGGGAACTACAATGAGCAGTTCTTC	CASSHQITSGNYNEQFF
TRBV29-1	-	TRBJ2-3	many	TGCAGCGTTAATGGGGTAGCTCCAACTTCGCAGTATTTT	CSVNGVAPTSQYF
TRBV5-6	TRBD1	TRBJ2-3	few	TGTGCCAGCAGCTTGGGGGACAGTGTGAGCACAGATACGCAGTATTTT	CASSLGDSVSTDTQYF
TRBV5-1	-	TRBJ2-3	-	TGCGCCAGCATGGCTGTCGATGGGACAGATACGCAGTATTTT	CASMAVDGTDTQYF
TRBV9	TRBD2	TRBJ2-1	many	TGTGCCAGCAGCCCCGAAGTAGCGGGGGGTTGGAATGAGCAGTTCTTC	CASSPEVAGGWNEQFF
TRBV20-1	-	TRBJ1-6	few	TGCAGTGCTACTCCCAAGCGATCACCCCTCCACTTT	CSATPKRSPLHF
TRBV6-2/TRBV6-3	-	TRBJ1-1	few	TGTGCCAGCAGTACCCCGTACACTGAAGCTTTCTTT	CASSTPYTEAFF
TRBV12-3/TRBV12-4	TRBD1	TRBJ2-2	many	TGTGCCAGCAGTCCCCGGGACAGGGGGTTCGGGGAGCTGTTTTTT	CASSPRDRGFGELFF
TRBV11-1	-	TRBJ2-3	many	TGTGCCAGCAGCCTCCTGGACACGATCGCAGATACGCAGTATTTT	CASSLLDTIADTQYF
TRBV7-9	TRBD1	TRBJ2-7	many	TGTGCCAGCAGCTCCATGGGCGCAGGGGGCTACGAGCAGTACTTC	CASSSMGAGGYEQYF
TRBV5-1	TRBD2	TRBJ2-1	-	TGCGCCAGCAGTGGCGGGGGGATGTTCAATGAGCAGTTCTTC	CASSGGGMFNEQFF
TRBV6-2/TRBV6-3	TRBD1	TRBJ1-1	-	TGTGCCAGCAGTGACAGGGTTCAGTTTGAAGCTTTCTTT	CASSDRVQFEAFF
TRBV2	TRBD1	TRBJ1-5	few	TGTGCCAGCCGGAGGACAGGGAGTCTCCTCAATCAGCCCCAGCATTTT	CASRRTGSLLNQPQHF
TRBV20-1	TRBD2	TRBJ2-7	many	TGCAGTGCAACTACGACTAGCGGGATACACTACGAGCAGTACTTC	CSATTTSGIHYEQYF
TRBV20-1	-	TRBJ2-2	-	TGCAGTGCTAGGATCGGACAGATCACCGGGGAGCTGTTTTTT	CSARIGQITGELFF
TRBV12-3/TRBV12-4	TRBD1	TRBJ1-2	many	TGTGCCAGCAGGCCGGGACAGGGGAACTATGGCTACACCTTC	CASRPGQGNYGYTF
TRBV20-1	-	TRBJ2-3	many	TGCAGTGCTAGAGATCAGTCGCGGGCCAGGGGTACGCAGTATTTT	CSARDQSRARGTQYF
TRBV20-1	-	TRBJ2-1	few	TGCAGTGCTAGCCGGACCCTGGGCTACAATGAGCAGTTCTTC	CSASRTLGYNEQFF
TRBV7-8	-	TRBJ2-1	few	TGTGCCAGCAGCCCCAGGTCGGCGCGCCACAATGAGCAGTTCTTC	CASSPRSARHNEQFF
TRBV2	-	TRBJ2-3	few	TGTGCCAGCAGGGAAGGGGAACGGACGCAGTATTTT	CASREGERTQYF
TRBV7-9	-	TRBJ2-1	many	TGTGCCAGCAGCTTACATCAGACCTACAATGAGCAGTTCTTC	CASSLHQTYNEQFF